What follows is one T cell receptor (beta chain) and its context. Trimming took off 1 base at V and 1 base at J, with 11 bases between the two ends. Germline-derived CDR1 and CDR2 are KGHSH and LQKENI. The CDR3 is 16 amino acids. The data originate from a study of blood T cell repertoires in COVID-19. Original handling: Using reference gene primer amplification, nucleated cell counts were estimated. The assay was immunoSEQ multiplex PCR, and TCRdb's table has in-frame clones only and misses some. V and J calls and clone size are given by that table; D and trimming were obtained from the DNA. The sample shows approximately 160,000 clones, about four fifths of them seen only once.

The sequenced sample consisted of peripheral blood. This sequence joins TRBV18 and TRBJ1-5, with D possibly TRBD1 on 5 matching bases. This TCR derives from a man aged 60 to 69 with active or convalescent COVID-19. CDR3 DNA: TGTGCCAGCTCACCACAACAGGCGGAGAGCAATCAGCCCCAGCATTTT. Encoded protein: CASSPQQAESNQPQHF.